The present entry profiles one T cell receptor beta chain with its context. What it recognizes is unknown. The same CDR3 also results from other DNA sequences found in this sample. This sample was included in a study of shared clonotypes between healthy human individuals. Authors' data handling: ImmunoSEQ sequences covered only the junction and lacked quality scores; filtering therefore differed. Clones were sequenced by immunoSEQ multiplex PCR, and TCRdb holds only the in-frame ones, with some missing. From that table come the V and J calls and clone size; the DNA was used to work out D and trimming. The sample has around 2,000,000 clones, roughly 95% seen once; the top ten hold 0.13%. The V gene lost 6 bases and the J gene lost 1 base, with 9 bases spanning the gap. Germline assignment: CDR1 MNHNS and CDR2 SASEGT. This CDR3 contains 13 residues. Study-level points and caveats: Some clonotypes were shared by all four sorted-subset donors, while others were not shared. The non-shared ones had lower generation probabilities than the shared ones. Among donors, sharing of clonotypes was expected to be affected by sequencing depth. Incompleteness in sorted-subset sequencing, despite large depth, was shown by rarefaction.

The receptor was derived from a man aged 18 to 29 in good health. Sequenced sample: naive CD4+ T cells sorted from blood. Noted subset: CD45RA+ positively selected. This chain connects TRBV6-1 to TRBJ1-1, with D possibly matching TRBD1 (5 bases). The CDR3 protein is CASRDRGNTEAFF. In DNA form, the CDR3 reads TGTGCCAGCAGGGATAGGGGGAACACTGAAGCTTTCTTT.